These T cell receptor beta chains were read from a single sample in a study of cytomegalovirus exposure and HLA in healthy donors. Assay used: immunoSEQ multiplex PCR; TCRdb lists only in-frame clones, some missing. The table has roughly 170,000 clones, 70% to 80% seen once. Sequenced: PBMCs. The receptors here all came from a female donor in good health and CMV-seronegative. Each CDR3 is given with its conserved first and last residue. Fields, in order: D gene, CDR3 length, V gene, clone size, J gene, CDR3 DNA, CDR3 protein. A D gene is named only where the DNA matches it firmly. The listing skips clone size in some rows; elsewhere it reads once, few, many or a size class.

>.|13|TRBV18|.|TRBJ1-1
TGTGCCAGCTCAACCGGACAGCACGATGAAGCTTTCTTT
CASSTGQHDEAFF
>.|17|TRBV7-9|.|TRBJ2-6
TGTGCCAGCAGCACGTACCGACAGTTCTCTGGGGCCAACGTCCTGACTTTC
CASSTYRQFSGANVLTF
>TRBD1|15|TRBV18|.|TRBJ1-5
TGTGCCAGCTCACCGGGCAGGGGGCAAGGTCAGCCCCAGCATTTT
CASSPGRGQGQPQHF
>TRBD2|19|TRBV4-1|.|TRBJ2-1
TGCGCCAGCAGCCAAGATAAAGCACCGGGGACTAGCGGGACGAATGAGCAGTTCTTC
CASSQDKAPGTSGTNEQFF
>TRBD1|12|TRBV30|.|TRBJ1-1
TGTGCCTCGGACAGGGGGGGTCCTGAAGCTTTCTTT
CASDRGGPEAFF
>.|15|TRBV21-1|.|TRBJ2-7
TGTGCCAGCCTAGTTACAGGGGGAGGGAGGAACGAGCAGTACTTC
CASLVTGGGRNEQYF
>TRBD2|15|TRBV28|.|TRBJ2-1
TGTGCCAGCAGTCGGACTAGCGGGGGGAATCGTGAGCAGTTCTTC
CASSRTSGGNREQFF
>TRBD1|15|TRBV25-1|.|TRBJ2-1
TGTGCCAGCAGTGAACATAGGGGGCAGGCGGTTGAGCAGTTCTTC
CASSEHRGQAVEQFF
>.|14|TRBV7-3|few|TRBJ2-3
TGTGCCAGCAGCCCGGGGGTAAACACAGATACGCAGTATTTT
CASSPGVNTDTQYF
>TRBD2|16|TRBV5-6|.|TRBJ2-3
TGTGCCAGCAGCTGGGGACTAGCGGGGTACACAGATACGCAGTATTTT
CASSWGLAGYTDTQYF
>.|15|TRBV5-5|few|TRBJ1-4
TGTGCCAGCAGCTTGTTCGCAGGGGAGTACGAAAAACTGTTTTTT
CASSLFAGEYEKLFF
>TRBD2|17|TRBV9|.|TRBJ2-2
TGTGCCAGCAGCGTAGAACTAGCGGGGGGGCCAGGCGGGGAGCTGTTTTTT
CASSVELAGGPGGELFF
>TRBD2|14|TRBV19|.|TRBJ2-7
TGTGCCAGTACCCGGCGGGGGGCATCTTACGAGCAGTACTTC
CASTRRGASYEQYF
>TRBD1|14|TRBV19|once|TRBJ1-1
TGTGCCAGTAGTAGGGACAGGCAGAACACTGAAGCTTTCTTT
CASSRDRQNTEAFF
>.|13|TRBV7-8|.|TRBJ2-7
TGTGCCAGCAGCGCCGGCAGGGGCTACGAGCAGTACTTC
CASSAGRGYEQYF
>TRBD1|14|TRBV5-3|.|TRBJ1-1
TGTGCCAGAAGCTGCGACAGGGGGAACACTGAAGCTTTCTTT
CARSCDRGNTEAFF
>TRBD1|17|TRBV4-3|few|TRBJ1-4
TGCGCCAGCAGTCGACAGGGGGCGAGTCGGACTAATGAAAAACTGTTTTTT
CASSRQGASRTNEKLFF
>TRBD1|15|TRBV5-1|.|TRBJ2-5
TGCGCCAGCAGCGAAATAGACAGGGAGAGAGAGACCCAGTACTTC
CASSEIDRERETQYF
>TRBD1|16|TRBV5-3|.|TRBJ2-1
TGTGTCGAGGGACAGACCTTACGGTCCCCGGGGAATGAGCAGTTCTTC
CVEGQTLRSPGNEQFF
>.|15|TRBV30|few|TRBJ2-7
TGTGCCTGGAGTCCCCCGCAGGCTCCTCAGGTTGGGCAGTACTTC
CAWSPPQAPQVGQYF
>.|17|TRBV9|.|TRBJ2-7
TGTGCCAGCAGCCCCCGGACAAGTTTCTTAGGTTACGACGAGCAGTACTTC
CASSPRTSFLGYDEQYF
>.|13|TRBV10-3|once|TRBJ1-2
TGTGCCATCAGTCGGCAGGGGACCTATGGCTACACCTTC
CAISRQGTYGYTF
>.|16|TRBV2|.|TRBJ1-2
TGTGCCAGCAGTGAAGCGGGGAGAGGGCCCAGCTATGGCTACACCTTC
CASSEAGRGPSYGYTF
>.|14|TRBV10-3|.|TRBJ1-1
TGTGCCATCAGTGTACAGGCGAAGAACACTGAAGCTTTCTTT
CAISVQAKNTEAFF
>.|16|TRBV7-9|few|TRBJ2-1
TGTGCCAGCAGCAATTACGGGGTCAACTCCTACAATGAGCAGTTCTTC
CASSNYGVNSYNEQFF
>.|13|TRBV13|.|TRBJ1-6
TGTGCCAGCAGCTTATCCCCAGATTCACCCCTCCACTTT
CASSLSPDSPLHF
>.|15|TRBV5-1|few|TRBJ1-2
TGCGCCAGCAGCTTGGCCAATACGGGTGGCTATGGCTACACCTTC
CASSLANTGGYGYTF
>TRBD2|17|TRBV19|.|TRBJ2-1
TGTGCCAGTAGTATAAGGGGACAGCGGGGGGCGGTCCATGAGCAGTTCTTC
CASSIRGQRGAVHEQFF
>TRBD2|16|TRBV4-2|.|TRBJ2-3
TGTGCCAGCAGCCAAGGGTCGGCTAGCGGTGGAGATACGCAGTATTTT
CASSQGSASGGDTQYF
>TRBD1|14|TRBV11-1|.|TRBJ2-7
TGTGCCAGCAGCCCTCGGACAGGTAACTACGAGCAGTACTTC
CASSPRTGNYEQYF
>.|18|TRBV6-4|.|TRBJ2-3
TGTGCCAGCAGTGACTCGAGTCGTTGGGGACAAATCACAGATACGCAGTATTTT
CASSDSSRWGQITDTQYF
>.|16|TRBV11-2|.|TRBJ2-3
TGTGCCAGCAGCTTAAATCCCCAGTTGGGCACAGATACGCAGTATTTT
CASSLNPQLGTDTQYF
>.|14|TRBV19|.|TRBJ2-7
TGTGCCACCGAAAGACACCTACAGGGTTACGAGCAGTACTTC
CATERHLQGYEQYF
>.|16|TRBV4-3|.|TRBJ1-3
TGCGCCAGCAGCCAAGATACGGGAGGTAGAGGAAACACCATATATTTT
CASSQDTGGRGNTIYF
>.|14|TRBV7-9|.|TRBJ2-7
TGTGCCAGCAGACAGTTAGGACCCGCGGGGGAGCAGTACTTC
CASRQLGPAGEQYF
>.|17|TRBV21-1|.|TRBJ2-3
TGTGCCAGCAGCAGCCAACCGGGACAGGGCCATCCAGATACGCAGTATTTT
CASSSQPGQGHPDTQYF
>.|15|TRBV5-6|.|TRBJ2-3
TGTGCCAGCAGCTTGAGTGGTAGCAGGGGAGATACGCAGTATTTT
CASSLSGSRGDTQYF
>TRBD1|16|TRBV23-1|few|TRBJ1-5
TGCGCCAGCAGCCCTCCCGGGACAGGGGGCCTTCAGCCCCAGCATTTT
CASSPPGTGGLQPQHF
>.|16|TRBV4-1|.|TRBJ2-7
TGCGCCAGCAGCCAAGATCCCCTAGCGAGCTCCTACGAGCAGTACTTC
CASSQDPLASSYEQYF
>.|14|TRBV29-1|.|TRBJ2-3
TGCAGCTATCAATTGCCTAGACAGACAGATACGCAGTATTTT
CSYQLPRQTDTQYF
>TRBD1|14|TRBV7-9|.|TRBJ2-2
TGTGCCAGCAACGACAGGGCCGACACCGGGGAGCTGTTTTTT
CASNDRADTGELFF
>.|14|TRBV7-9|few|TRBJ2-1
TGTGCCAGCAGGCAGGGACAAGATTACAATGAGCAGTTCTTC
CASRQGQDYNEQFF
>.|15|TRBV7-9|.|TRBJ1-3
TGTGCCAGCAGCTTATCTGGTCAGTCTGGAAACACCATATATTTT
CASSLSGQSGNTIYF
>TRBD1|17|TRBV28|once|TRBJ2-1
TGTGCCAGCAGGGGAACAGGGGGCGTTAGCTCCTACAATGAGCAGTTCTTC
CASRGTGGVSSYNEQFF
>.|16|TRBV21-1|.|TRBJ2-3
TGTGCCAGCAGCAAAGCGCTAGCGGTAAGCACAGATACGCAGTATTTT
CASSKALAVSTDTQYF
>.|12|TRBV30|.|TRBJ2-7
TGTGCCTGGAGGCGGCACTCCTACGAGCAGTACTTC
CAWRRHSYEQYF